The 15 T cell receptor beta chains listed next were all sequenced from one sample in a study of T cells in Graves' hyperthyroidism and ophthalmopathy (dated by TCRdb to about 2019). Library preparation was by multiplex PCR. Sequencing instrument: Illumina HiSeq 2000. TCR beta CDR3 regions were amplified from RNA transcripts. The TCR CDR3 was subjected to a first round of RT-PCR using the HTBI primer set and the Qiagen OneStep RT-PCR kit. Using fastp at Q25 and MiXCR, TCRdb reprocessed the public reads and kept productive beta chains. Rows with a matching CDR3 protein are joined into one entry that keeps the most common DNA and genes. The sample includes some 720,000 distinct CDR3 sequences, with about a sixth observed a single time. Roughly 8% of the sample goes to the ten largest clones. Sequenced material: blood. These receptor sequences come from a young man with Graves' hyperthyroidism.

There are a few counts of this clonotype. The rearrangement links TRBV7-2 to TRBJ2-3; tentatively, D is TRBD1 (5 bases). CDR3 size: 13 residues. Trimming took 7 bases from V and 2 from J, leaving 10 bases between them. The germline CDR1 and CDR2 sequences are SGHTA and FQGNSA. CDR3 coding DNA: TGTGCCAGCACCACAGGAGTCACAGATACGCAGTATTTT. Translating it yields CASTTGVTDTQYF.

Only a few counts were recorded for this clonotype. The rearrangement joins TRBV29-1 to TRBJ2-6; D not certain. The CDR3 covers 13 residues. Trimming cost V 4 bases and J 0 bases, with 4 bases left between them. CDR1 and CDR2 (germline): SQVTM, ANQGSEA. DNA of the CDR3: TGCAGCGTTGTTACCTCTGGGGCCAACGTCCTGACTTTC. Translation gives CSVVTSGANVLTF.

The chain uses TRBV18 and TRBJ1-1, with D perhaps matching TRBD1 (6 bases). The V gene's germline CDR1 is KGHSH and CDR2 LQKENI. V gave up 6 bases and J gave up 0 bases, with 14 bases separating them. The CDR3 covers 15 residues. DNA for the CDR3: TGTGCCAGCTCTACCGAGGACAGATTGAACACTGAAGCTTTCTTT. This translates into CASSTEDRLNTEAFF.

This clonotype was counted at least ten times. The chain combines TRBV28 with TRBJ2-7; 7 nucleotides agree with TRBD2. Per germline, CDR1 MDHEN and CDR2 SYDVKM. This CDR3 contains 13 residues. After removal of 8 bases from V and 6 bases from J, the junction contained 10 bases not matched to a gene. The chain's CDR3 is CASFSGGLTEQYF. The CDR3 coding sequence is TGTGCCAGCTTTTCGGGAGGCTTGACCGAGCAGTACTTC.

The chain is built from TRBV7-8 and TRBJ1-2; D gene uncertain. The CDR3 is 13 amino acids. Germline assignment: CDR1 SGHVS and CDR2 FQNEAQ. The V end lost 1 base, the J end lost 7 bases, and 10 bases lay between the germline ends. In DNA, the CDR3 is TGTGCCAGCAGCTTAGATCAATTGGGTGGCTACACCTTC. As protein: CASSLDQLGGYTF.

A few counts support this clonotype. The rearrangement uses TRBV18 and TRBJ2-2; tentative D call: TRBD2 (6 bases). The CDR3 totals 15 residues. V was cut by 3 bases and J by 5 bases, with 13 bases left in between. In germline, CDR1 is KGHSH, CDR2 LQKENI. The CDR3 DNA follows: TGTGCCAGCTCACCGACGGGAGTAGGGACCGGGGAGCTGTTTTTT. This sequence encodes CASSPTGVGTGELFF.

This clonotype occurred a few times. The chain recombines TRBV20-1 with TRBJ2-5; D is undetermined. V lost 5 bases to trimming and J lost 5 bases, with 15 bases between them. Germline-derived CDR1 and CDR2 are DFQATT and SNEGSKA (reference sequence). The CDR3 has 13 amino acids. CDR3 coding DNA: TGCAGTGCTGCTGTTGTAGTGAGGGAGACCCAGTACTTC. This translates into CSAAVVVRETQYF.

The CDR3 region has the DNA TGTGCCAGCAGATCCCTCTCAACTAATGAAAAACTGTTTTTT. It translates to CASRSLSTNEKLFF. This chain uses TRBV27 with TRBJ1-4; D gene unclear. Germline V CDR1 and CDR2: MNHEY, SMNVEV (reference sequence). This CDR3 has 14 amino acids. V was clipped by 6 bases and J by 0 bases, with 8 bases between them.

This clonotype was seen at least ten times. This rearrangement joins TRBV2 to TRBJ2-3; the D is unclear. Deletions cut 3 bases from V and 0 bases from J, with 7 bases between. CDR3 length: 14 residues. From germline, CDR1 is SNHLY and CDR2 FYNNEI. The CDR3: CASSDGPSTDTQYF. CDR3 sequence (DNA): TGTGCCAGCAGTGATGGGCCTAGCACAGATACGCAGTATTTT.

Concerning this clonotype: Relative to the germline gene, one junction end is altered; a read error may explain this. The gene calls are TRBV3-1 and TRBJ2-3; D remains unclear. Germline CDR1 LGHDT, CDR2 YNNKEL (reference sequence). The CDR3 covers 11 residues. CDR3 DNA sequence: TGTGCCAGCAGCCTTCGAGATGCGCAGTATTTT. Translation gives CASSLRDAQYF.

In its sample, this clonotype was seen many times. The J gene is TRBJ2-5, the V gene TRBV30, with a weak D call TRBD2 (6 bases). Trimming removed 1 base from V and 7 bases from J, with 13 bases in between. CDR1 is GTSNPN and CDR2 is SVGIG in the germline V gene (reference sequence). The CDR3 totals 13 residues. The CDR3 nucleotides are TGTGCCTGGAGTGGTCTGGACGGGGGGACCCAGTACTTC. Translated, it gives CAWSGLDGGTQYF.

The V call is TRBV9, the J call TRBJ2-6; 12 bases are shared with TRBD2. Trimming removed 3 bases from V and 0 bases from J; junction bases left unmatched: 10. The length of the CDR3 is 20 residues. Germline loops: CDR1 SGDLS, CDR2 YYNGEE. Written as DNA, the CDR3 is TGTGCCAGCAGCGCCGGAACTAGCGGGAGGACTCTCTCTGGGGCCAACGTCCTGACTTTC. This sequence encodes CASSAGTSGRTLSGANVLTF.

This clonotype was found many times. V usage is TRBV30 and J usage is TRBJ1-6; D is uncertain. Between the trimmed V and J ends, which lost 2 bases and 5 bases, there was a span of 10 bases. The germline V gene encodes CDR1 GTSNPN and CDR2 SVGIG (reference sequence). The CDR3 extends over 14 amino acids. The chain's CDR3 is CAWSPGRDNSPLHF. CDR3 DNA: TGTGCCTGGAGTCCAGGAAGAGATAATTCACCCCTCCACTTT.

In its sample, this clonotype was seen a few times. The CDR3 loop reads CASRRRDQPQHF. The CDR3 DNA reads as TGTGCCAGTAGGCGAAGGGACCAGCCCCAGCATTTT. The rearrangement uses TRBV19 and TRBJ1-5; D is possibly TRBD1 (5 bases). CDR3 length: 12 amino acids. The germline V and J ends were trimmed by 6 bases and 7 bases, with 10 bases remaining between them. The germline gives CDR1 LNHDA, CDR2 SQIVND (reference sequence).

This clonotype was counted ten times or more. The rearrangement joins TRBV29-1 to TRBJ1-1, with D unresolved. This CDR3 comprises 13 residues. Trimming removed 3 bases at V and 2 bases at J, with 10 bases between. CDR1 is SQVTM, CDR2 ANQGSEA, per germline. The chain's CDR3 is CSVDSGRNTEAFF. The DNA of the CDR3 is TGCAGCGTTGACTCGGGTCGCAACACTGAAGCTTTCTTT.